Listed below are T cell receptor beta chains from one sample, sequenced in a study of vaccination and CD4 T cells after COVID-19. TCRdb called the PCR reads again in MiXCR, with one record for every CDR3 protein. The table shows approximately 15,000 distinct CDR3 sequences, with approximately 47% occurring only once. These receptors' antigens are unknown. Sequenced material: CD4+ T cells from blood, cultured in vitro. The receptors stem from a human donor who had recovered from COVID-19. Each CDR3 is given with its conserved first and last residue. The D gene is left open where the match is weak. Not all rows give a size; the values are once, few, many and, for expanded clones, a class.

V gene,J gene,CDR3 length,clone size,D gene,CDR3 protein,CDR3 DNA
TRBV5-1,TRBJ1-2,15,once,.,CASSISGGFNYGYTF,TGCGCCAGCAGTATTAGTGGGGGCTTCAACTATGGCTACACCTTC
TRBV25-1,TRBJ2-3,14,.,TRBD1,CASSAWTGADTQYF,TGTGCCAGCAGTGCGTGGACAGGGGCAGATACGCAGTATTTT
TRBV28,TRBJ2-7,16,.,TRBD1,CASSWDRGSRGGEQYF,TGTGCCAGCAGTTGGGACAGGGGATCCAGGGGGGGGGAGCAGTACTTC
TRBV7-3,TRBJ2-1,14,.,TRBD1,CASSTRDRSDEQFF,TGTGCCAGCAGCACCCGGGACAGGTCGGATGAGCAGTTCTTC
TRBV4-3,TRBJ2-2,17,.,TRBD2,CASSQDIAGGPSGELFF,TGCGCCAGCAGCCAAGATATAGCGGGAGGGCCGTCCGGGGAGCTGTTTTTT
TRBV7-9,TRBJ2-2,15,.,.,CASSSVIPNTGELFF,TGTGCCAGCAGCTCGGTAATCCCGAACACCGGGGAGCTGTTTTTT
TRBV27,TRBJ1-1,14,few,TRBD1,CASSNNRGLTEAFF,TGTGCCAGCAGTAACAACAGGGGGTTGACTGAAGCTTTCTTT
TRBV12-3/TRBV12-4,TRBJ2-1,15,few,TRBD2,CASTSGGRRDNEQFF,TGTGCCAGCACCTCGGGCGGGAGGCGAGACAATGAGCAGTTCTTC
TRBV7-8,TRBJ1-1,15,.,TRBD1,CASSSQTGGLTEAFF,TGTGCCAGCAGCTCACAGACAGGGGGTCTGACTGAAGCTTTCTTT
TRBV15,TRBJ2-7,15,.,.,CATSRGQGRPHEQYF,TGTGCCACCAGCAGGGGTCAGGGACGACCCCACGAGCAGTACTTC
TRBV27,TRBJ2-2,15,.,.,CASNPQGRPTGELFF,TGTGCCAGCAACCCACAGGGCCGGCCCACCGGGGAGCTGTTTTTT
TRBV2,TRBJ2-5,14,few,TRBD1,CASRDGTGAETQYF,TGTGCCAGCAGGGACGGGACAGGGGCGGAGACCCAGTACTTC
TRBV20-1,TRBJ2-3,11,few,.,CSASQRDTQYF,TGCAGTGCTAGTCAACGGGATACGCAGTATTTT
TRBV14,TRBJ1-2,14,few,.,CASSQRDRGYGYTF,TGTGCCAGCAGCCAAAGAGACCGAGGGTATGGCTACACCTTC
TRBV27,TRBJ2-7,12,few,.,CASSFLGGMQYF,TGTGCCAGCAGTTTTCTCGGGGGTATGCAGTACTTC
TRBV20-1,TRBJ1-6,16,few,TRBD1,CSARVSWDRGNSPLHF,TGCAGTGCTAGAGTTAGTTGGGACAGGGGGAATTCACCCCTCCACTTT
TRBV10-3,TRBJ2-7,14,.,.,CAISESGGSYEQYF,TGTGCCATCAGTGAGTCGGGCGGTTCCTACGAGCAGTACTTC
TRBV20-1,TRBJ2-1,16,few,TRBD1,CSATTRWTGVNNEQFF,TGCAGTGCTACGACGCGATGGACAGGGGTTAACAATGAGCAGTTCTTC
TRBV25-1,TRBJ1-4,15,.,.,CASNPQGSTNEKLFF,TGTGCCAGCAACCCCCAGGGATCAACTAATGAAAAACTGTTTTTT
TRBV12-3/TRBV12-4,TRBJ1-1,15,.,.,CASRLTTARNTEAFF,TGTGCCAGCAGACTCACGACAGCCCGGAACACTGAAGCTTTCTTT
TRBV24-1,TRBJ1-3,12,few,.,CAPMIFGNTIYF,TGTGCCCCCATGATCTTTGGAAACACCATATATTTT
TRBV20-1,TRBJ1-2,13,.,.,CSAQGPEDYGYTF,TGCAGTGCCCAGGGACCCGAGGACTATGGCTACACCTTC
TRBV29-1,TRBJ1-2,15,.,.,CSVGVSGGSDHGYTF,TGCAGCGTGGGGGTTTCGGGGGGCAGTGATCATGGCTACACCTTC
TRBV19,TRBJ1-2,17,.,TRBD1,CASSRDTGTVLNYSYTF,TGTGCCAGTAGTAGGGATACCGGGACAGTCCTCAACTATAGCTACACCTTC
TRBV7-8,TRBJ1-1,15,few,.,CASSLGGRLNTEAFF,TGTGCCAGCAGCTTAGGGGGACGATTGAACACTGAAGCTTTCTTT
TRBV6-1,TRBJ2-7,15,.,TRBD1,CASAPIGTGDGEQYF,TGTGCCAGCGCCCCTATCGGGACAGGGGATGGGGAGCAGTACTTC
TRBV7-2,TRBJ1-1,12,once,.,CASSLDRREAFF,TGTGCCAGCAGCTTAGACCGCAGGGAAGCTTTCTTT
TRBV10-3,TRBJ2-3,15,.,TRBD1,CAISQGQGVSDTQYF,TGTGCCATCAGCCAGGGACAGGGGGTATCAGATACGCAGTATTTT
TRBV6-1,TRBJ1-1,12,few,.,CATGGRDTEAFF,TGTGCCACTGGGGGGAGGGACACTGAAGCTTTCTTT
TRBV30,TRBJ2-7,12,.,.,CAWSVRGGEQYF,TGTGCCTGGAGTGTAAGGGGGGGCGAGCAGTACTTC
TRBV28,TRBJ1-4,15,.,.,CASSSSGEGNEKLFF,TGTGCCAGCAGTTCTTCAGGGGAGGGAAATGAAAAACTGTTTTTT